This T cell receptor (beta chain) was identified during a study of blood T cells in healthy people across ages. On the study more broadly: Template switching picked up about one barcoded beta molecule for each two T cells.

Study-level points and caveats: Nothing was known about donor CMV status, and this possibly confounded expanded clonotype changes.

The length of the CDR3 is 12 residues. V was shortened by 6 bases and J by 8 bases, with 12 bases between the two germline ends. This clonotype was found many times. Its specificity is not known. The authors ran a second PCR of about 6 to 12 cycles using a sample-barcoded 5' primer and a J-beta primer mix. Template switching added a 12-random-nucleotide identifier to every cDNA molecule. TCRdb called the 5' RACE reads again in MiXCR, with one record for every CDR3 protein. The sample has hundreds of thousands of distinct CDR3 sequences; around 50% are singletons. The receptor was derived from a woman at least 80 years old in good health. The chain carries TRBV12-3 or TRBV12-4 and TRBJ2-3; D uncertain. The specimen sequenced was blood. In nucleotides, the CDR3 is TGTGCCAGCAGGGGCCCGTACGGTACGCAGTATTTT. As protein: CASRGPYGTQYF.